The entry that follows covers one TCR beta chain sequence. Assay runs were performed at deep level. Per the original data handling: For the immunoSEQ data, sequences were junction-only without quality scores, so filtering differed. Sequenced by immunoSEQ multiplex PCR; TCRdb stores in-frame clones only, minus some. The V and J calls and clone size were taken over from that table, and D and trimming were inferred from the DNA. Of some 2.1 million clones listed, approximately 95% are singletons. This specimen belongs to a study of shared clonotypes between healthy human individuals. Trimming shortened V by 1 base and J by 0 bases, and 15 bases separated the two germline ends. In germline, CDR1 is SGHDN, CDR2 FVKESK. The length of the CDR3 is 17 residues.

The sample consisted of naive CD4+ T cells sorted from blood. Subset noted: CD45RA+ positively selected. The sequence was obtained from a man between 18 and 35 years old in good health. V and J are TRBV14 and TRBJ2-5, with D unclear. CDR3 protein: CASSQGAPGSYQETQYF. The CDR3 region has the DNA TGTGCCAGCAGCCAAGGGGCTCCGGGCAGCTACCAAGAGACCCAGTACTTC.